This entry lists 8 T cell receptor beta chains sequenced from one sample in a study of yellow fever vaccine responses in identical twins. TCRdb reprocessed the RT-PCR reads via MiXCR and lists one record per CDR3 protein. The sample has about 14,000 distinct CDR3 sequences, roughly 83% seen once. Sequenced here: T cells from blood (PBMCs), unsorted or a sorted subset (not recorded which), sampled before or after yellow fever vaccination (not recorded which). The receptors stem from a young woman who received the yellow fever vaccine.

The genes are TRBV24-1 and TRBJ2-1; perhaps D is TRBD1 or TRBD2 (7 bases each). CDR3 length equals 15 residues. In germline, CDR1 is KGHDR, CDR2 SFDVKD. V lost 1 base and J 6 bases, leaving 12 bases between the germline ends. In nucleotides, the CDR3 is TGTGCCACCAGTGATTTCGGCAGGGGGGGCAATGAGCAGTTCTTC. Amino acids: CATSDFGRGGNEQFF.

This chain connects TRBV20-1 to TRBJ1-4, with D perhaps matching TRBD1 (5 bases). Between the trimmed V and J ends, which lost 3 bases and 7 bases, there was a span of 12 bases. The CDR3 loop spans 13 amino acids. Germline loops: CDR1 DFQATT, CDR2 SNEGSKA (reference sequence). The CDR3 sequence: CSASSGGAEKLFF. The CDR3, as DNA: TGCAGTGCTAGCTCGGGAGGGGCTGAAAAACTGTTTTTT.

The CDR3 sequence is CASSDLGVSYGYTF. CDR3 DNA sequence: TGTGCCAGCAGTGATCTGGGGGTTTCCTATGGCTACACCTTC. This sequence joins TRBV6-1 and TRBJ1-2, with D possibly matching TRBD1 (5 bases). This CDR3 region has 14 residues. CDR1 and CDR2 from the germline V gene are MNHNS and SASEGT. Between the trimmed V and J ends, which lost 3 bases and 4 bases, there was a span of 12 bases.

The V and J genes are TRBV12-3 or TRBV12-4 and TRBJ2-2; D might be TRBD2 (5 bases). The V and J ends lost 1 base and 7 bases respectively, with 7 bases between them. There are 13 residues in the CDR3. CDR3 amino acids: CASSLGGVGELFF. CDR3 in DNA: TGTGCCAGCAGTTTAGGGGGAGTCGGGGAGCTGTTTTTT.

The CDR3 sequence is CASSYTSTGKSYEQYF. The CDR3 DNA reads TGTGCCAGCAGTTATACGTCCACGGGGAAATCCTACGAGCAGTACTTC. This chain joins TRBV21-1 and TRBJ2-7; no check of the table's D call, TRBD1, against the DNA was made. TRBV21-1 is marked as a pseudogene. This CDR3 is 16 amino acids long.

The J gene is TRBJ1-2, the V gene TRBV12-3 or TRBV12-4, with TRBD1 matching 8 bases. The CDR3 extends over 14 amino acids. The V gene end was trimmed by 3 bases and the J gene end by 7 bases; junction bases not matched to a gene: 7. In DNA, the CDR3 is TGTGCCAGCAGTTTCATGACAGGGGAGGGTGGCTACACCTTC. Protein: CASSFMTGEGGYTF.

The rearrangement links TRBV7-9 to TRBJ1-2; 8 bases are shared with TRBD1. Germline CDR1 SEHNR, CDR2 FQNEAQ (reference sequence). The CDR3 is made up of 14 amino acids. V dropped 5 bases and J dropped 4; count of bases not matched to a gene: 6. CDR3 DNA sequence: TGTGCCAGCAGCCCCAGACAGGGGCCCTATGGCTACACCTTC. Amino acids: CASSPRQGPYGYTF.

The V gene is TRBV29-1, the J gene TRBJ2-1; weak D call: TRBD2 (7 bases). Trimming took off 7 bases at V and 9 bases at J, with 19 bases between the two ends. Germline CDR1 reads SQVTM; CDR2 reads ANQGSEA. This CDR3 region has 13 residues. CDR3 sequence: CSALGRGRGEQFF. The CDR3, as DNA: TGCAGCGCCCTAGGAAGGGGGAGGGGTGAGCAGTTCTTC.